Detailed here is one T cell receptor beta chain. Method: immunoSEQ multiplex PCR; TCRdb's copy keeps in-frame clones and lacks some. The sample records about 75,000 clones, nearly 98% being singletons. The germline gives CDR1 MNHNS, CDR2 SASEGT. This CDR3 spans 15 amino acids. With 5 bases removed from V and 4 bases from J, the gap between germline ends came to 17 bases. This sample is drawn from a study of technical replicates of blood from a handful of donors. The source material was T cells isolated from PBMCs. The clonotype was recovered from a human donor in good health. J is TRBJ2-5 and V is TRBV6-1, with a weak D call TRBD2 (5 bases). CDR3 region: CASSKIRGLVETQYF. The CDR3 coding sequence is TGTGCCAGCAGTAAAATCCGAGGGCTAGTAGAGACCCAGTACTTC.